This T cell receptor beta chain appears in the sequencing data of a study of STAT5B mutations in CD4+ large granular lymphocyte leukemia. Per the study methods: A productive frequency of 2.59 x 10-5 was the lowest detectable. Sequencing used immunoSEQ multiplex PCR; TCRdb keeps in-frame clones, though not all of them. V and J calls and clone size follow that table, whereas D and trimming were derived from the DNA. The sample contains about 24,000 clones, 78% of which appear only once. The germline V gene encodes CDR1 SSHAT and CDR2 FNYEAQ (reference sequence). The CDR3 spans 13 residues. Trimming left V 5 bases short and J 6 bases short, with 13 bases between.

This receptor was identified in a human donor in good health. The sample comprised CD4+ T cells from blood buffy coats. The chain carries TRBV7-7 and TRBJ2-5, with D uncertain. The CDR3 here is CASSAQGPQTQYF. The CDR3 nucleotides read TGTGCCAGCAGCGCCCAAGGGCCCCAGACCCAGTACTTC.